This TCR beta chain derives from a study of T cell repertoires in cytomegalovirus infection. Germline CDR1 reads LGHNA; CDR2 reads YNFKEQ. The length of the CDR3 is 13 residues. After removal of 4 bases from V and 12 bases from J, the junction contained 2 bases not matched to a gene. TCRdb ran MiXCR on the reads and lists one entry per CDR3 protein. The data contain 200,000 or so distinct CDR3 sequences, 28% of them singletons. This clonotype has a handful of counts. The source is a human donor in good health (CMV status not recorded). Some clones in this sample may be carry-over from other donors' samples. The J gene is TRBJ1-6, the V gene TRBV4-2; TRBD1 matches 11 bases. Source material: PBMCs. This chain's CDR3 is CASSRDRGGPLHF. CDR3 DNA: TGTGCCAGCAGCCGGGACAGGGGGGGACCCCTCCACTTT.